The sequence of this TCR beta chain was determined in a study of T cell responses to AZD1222 COVID-19 vaccine. Method: immunoSEQ multiplex PCR; TCRdb's copy keeps in-frame clones and lacks some. The sample includes approximately 150,000 clones, 90% of them seen just once. Specimen: peripheral blood, collected 28 days after the second AZD1222 dose. The TCR originated in an adult who received the AZD1222 COVID-19 vaccine.

In nucleotides, the CDR3 is TGTGCCAGCAGCCCGACTAGCGGGAGCTCCTACGAGCAGTACTTC. Protein sequence: CASSPTSGSSYEQYF. This sequence joins TRBV7-9 and TRBJ2-7; 12 nucleotides match TRBD2. Looked up from germline, CDR1 is SEHNR and CDR2 is FQNEAQ (reference sequence). The ends lost 5 bases at V and 0 bases at J; junction bases unmatched: 2. The CDR3 contains 15 residues.